The entry below gives a single TCR beta chain sequence along with its context. This sample was taken from a study of T cells in Graves' hyperthyroidism and ophthalmopathy. TCR beta CDR3 sequences were amplified from RNA transcripts. An initial round of RT-PCR targeting the TCR CDR3 relied on the HTBI primer set. MiXCR, applied by TCRdb to the multiplex PCR reads, yields one record per CDR3 protein. The data show over 500,000 distinct CDR3 sequences, over 35% seen once. Patients having uncontrolled infection, another autoimmune disease, pregnancy or lactation were not included. Based on clinical symptoms, serum thyroxine and TRAb, thyroid ultrasound and orbital computed tomography, diagnoses were reached. CDR3 length equals 15 residues. The germline V gene encodes CDR1 WSHSY and CDR2 SAAADI. The J segment lost 0 bases and the V segment lost 6 bases, leaving 6 bases of the junction unmatched.

This receptor was taken from an adult woman with Graves' disease, either hyperthyroidism or ophthalmopathy (not recorded which). This chain links TRBV10-2 with TRBJ1-1; TRBD1 aligns across 8 bases. The specimen was peripheral blood or thyroid tissue (not recorded which). DNA for the CDR3: TGCGCCAGCAGCCAGATGGACAGGGTGAACACTGAAGCTTTCTTT. Translating it yields CASSQMDRVNTEAFF.